The entry below describes one T cell receptor beta chain. Its antigen specificity is not known. Base qualities are not recorded, but no much larger clone differs from it by a single base. At one collaborating source in Seattle, patients were enrolled during active infection and were followed longitudinally through the course of disease. Each collaborating institution followed its own protocols to collect whole blood in K2EDTA tubes. For TCRbeta analysis, collaborator samples were shipped as frozen whole blood, as isolated PBMCs, or as DNA extracted from either sample type. This entry belongs to a study of blood T cell repertoires in COVID-19 (dated by TCRdb to 2018 to 2020). At the level of the whole study: Samples covering the acute and convalescent phases of COVID-19 were provided by collaborators in the United States, Italy and Spain. Samples came from the ongoing ImmuneRACE study (first 160 participants) plus 1,254 subjects from 6 global collaborators. Sample metadata almost always included a de-identified subject ID, COVID-19 status, age in years and sex. The dataset comprised deeply sampled blood TCRbeta repertoires from subjects exposed to, actively infected with, or recovered from COVID-19. The repertoires were made available in a free public database intended to serve as a resource for research on the immune response to SARS-CoV-2. Where available, HLA class I and class II types were taken from metadata supplied by the sample provider and were not determined by assay-based typing. The prospective study material was composed of cDNA or gDNA derived from T cells, B-cell-depleted T cells, or PBMCs.

TCRbeta CDR3 regions were amplified from genomic DNA using the immunoSEQ Assay, a bias-controlled multiplex PCR. Under the source paper's analysis protocol: The number of nucleated cells in each sample was estimated from the amplification of reference gene primers within the assay. Sequence reads were collapsed and filtered to measure the absolute abundance of every unique TCRbeta CDR3 rearrangement. Productive Simpson clonality was computed per sample as the square root of Simpson's diversity index over productive rearrangements. TCRdb took over this immuneACCESS table, retaining in-frame rearrangements with V and J assigned. Such tables are incomplete; in checked studies, under half of the missing clones stem from an unresolved V gene, and the remainder is unexplained. V, J and clone size derive from that table, while D and trimming were established from the DNA sequence. In this sample the table shows about 56,000 clones, 80% to 90% of which occur a single time. Of the sample, around 40% falls within the top ten clones.

Trimming accounts for 6 bases at V and 1 base at J, while the number of junction bases matched to no gene is 7. The cysteine opens and the phenylalanine closes a CDR3 of 15 amino acids. Only the CDR3 portion is preserved as DNA: 45 bases, with reading frame beginning at the first base. CDR1 and CDR2, looked up from the germline V gene (reference sequence), are LNHDA and SQIVND. The investigation overall reported the following: The amount of clinical and demographic metadata varied by source and participant and was provided uncurated.

The TCR sequence derives from a woman aged 55-70 years with COVID-19, enrolled during active disease. The sequence is built from TRBV19 and TRBJ1-2; 8 middle bases align to TRBD1. Input material: peripheral blood. The CDR3 region has the sequence CASSPTGVINYGYTF. The sequence in DNA is TGTGCCAGTAGCCCGACAGGGGTAATTAACTATGGCTACACCTTC.